These 20 T cell receptor beta chains were all obtained from the same sample, sequenced in a study of T cells after yellow fever vaccination. TCRdb re-called the 5' RACE reads with MiXCR, one entry per CDR3 protein. The table shows roughly 400,000 distinct CDR3 sequences, with over 15% occurring only once. The source was PBMCs, collected before the yellow fever booster vaccination. All receptors come from a young man who received the YFV17D yellow fever vaccine.

The chain uses TRBV7-9 and TRBJ2-6, with D unresolved. V was shortened by 1 base and J by 4 bases, with 5 bases between the two germline ends. Germline CDR1 and CDR2: SEHNR and FQNEAQ (reference sequence). The CDR3 spans 14 residues. The DNA for the CDR3 is TGTGCCAGCAGCTTAGTTCCAGGGGCCAACGTCCTGACTTTC. It encodes CASSLVPGANVLTF.

This clonotype was recorded many times. The V call is TRBV29-1, the J call TRBJ2-3; possible D gene TRBD1, 6 bases. V was clipped by 5 bases and J by 2 bases, with 17 bases between them. The germline V gene encodes CDR1 SQVTM and CDR2 ANQGSEA. The CDR3 loop spans 15 amino acids. DNA of the CDR3: TGCAGCGTTTATTCTCCGGGACACTCCACAGATACGCAGTATTTT. It translates to CSVYSPGHSTDTQYF.

V is TRBV11-2 and J is TRBJ1-2, with D possibly being TRBD1 (5 bases). The CDR3 is 14 amino acids. Trimming pared 5 bases from V and 4 bases from J, leaving 14 bases between. Germline V gene lookup returns CDR1 SGHAT and CDR2 FQNNGV. This CDR3 reads CASSPITGSYGYTF. The CDR3 nucleotides are TGTGCCAGCAGCCCGATCACAGGAAGCTATGGCTACACCTTC. The whole variable domain, filled in from reference TRBV11-2 and TRBJ1-2, reads EAGVAQSPRYKIIEKRQSVAFWCNPISGHATLYWYQQILGQGPKLLIQFQNNGVVDDSQLPKDRFSAERLKGVDSTLKIQPAKLEDSAVYLCASSPITGSYGYTFGSGTRLTVV.

The V gene is TRBV29-1, the J gene TRBJ2-5; TRBD2 agrees at 11 bases. With 6 bases clipped from V and 5 bases from J, the junction kept 5 bases outside the gene matches. The CDR3 spans 13 residues. CDR1 and CDR2 (germline): SQVTM, ANQGSEA. CDR3 sequence (DNA): TGCAGCGTCTTAGTAGCGGGAGGGGAGACCCAGTACTTC. Residues: CSVLVAGGETQYF.

This clonotype was counted only a few times. The rearrangement joins TRBV5-1 to TRBJ2-7, with 7 bases matching TRBD1. After removal of 7 bases from V and 5 bases from J, the junction contained 9 bases not matched to a gene. The CDR3 loop spans 13 amino acids. Per the germline V gene, CDR1 is SGHRS and CDR2 is YFSETQ. CDR3 coding DNA: TGCGCCAGCCAAAGACAGGGTGTACACGAGCAGTACTTC. Protein: CASQRQGVHEQYF.

A few counts support this clonotype. The chain carries TRBV5-1 and TRBJ2-1; perhaps D is TRBD1 or TRBD2 (5 bases each). The germline V gene encodes CDR1 SGHRS and CDR2 YFSETQ. The CDR3 length is 15 residues. The germline V and J ends were trimmed by 0 bases and 4 bases, with 11 bases remaining between them. DNA of the CDR3: TGCGCCAGCAGCTTGGTAGGGACCCCTTACAATGAGCAGTTCTTC. This gives the protein CASSLVGTPYNEQFF.

The chain carries TRBV19 and TRBJ2-1, with TRBD2 as a possible D gene (6 bases). The CDR3 totals 15 residues. Germline V gene data show CDR1 as LNHDA and CDR2 as SQIVND (reference sequence). Deletions cut 3 bases from V and 5 bases from J, with 14 bases between. This CDR3 reads CASSIGRRVNNEQFF. In nucleotides, the CDR3 is TGTGCCAGTAGTATCGGACGGAGGGTAAACAATGAGCAGTTCTTC.

This clonotype came up a few times. The CDR3 protein is CSDLTSGGQETQYF. DNA of the CDR3: TGCAGCGACCTGACTAGCGGGGGACAAGAGACCCAGTACTTC. J is TRBJ2-5 and V is TRBV29-1; 12 nucleotides agree with TRBD2. The CDR3 sequence is 14 residues long. The trim removed 7 bases at V and 2 bases at J, leaving 5 bases unmatched. Germline V lookup: CDR1 SQVTM, CDR2 ANQGSEA.

The CDR3 protein is CASSPDSSYNSPLHF. Written as DNA, the CDR3 is TGTGCCAGCTCACCCGACAGCTCCTATAATTCACCCCTCCACTTT. V is TRBV18 and J is TRBJ1-6; weak D call: TRBD1 (5 bases). In germline, CDR1 is KGHSH, CDR2 LQKENI. V dropped 3 bases and J dropped 0 bases, with 6 bases sitting between them. The CDR3 spans 15 residues.

The rearrangement joins TRBV6-2 or TRBV6-3 to TRBJ2-5, with 7 bases matching TRBD1. The V segment lost 7 bases and the J segment 1 base; nucleotides outside the gene matches: 9. The CDR3 contains 15 residues. Germline V gene data show CDR1 as MNHEY and CDR2 as SVGEGT. The DNA for the CDR3 is TGTGCCAGCACCTCCGGGACAGTTTTCCAAGAGACCCAGTACTTC. This codes for CASTSGTVFQETQYF.

This clonotype was recorded a few times. The chain recombines TRBV20-1 with TRBJ2-5; D gene unclear. Germline values: CDR1 DFQATT, CDR2 SNEGSKA (reference sequence). The germline V and J ends were trimmed by 5 bases and 6 bases, with 10 bases remaining between them. The CDR3 has 11 amino acids. The CDR3 loop reads CSAPRGKTQYF. CDR3 coding DNA: TGCAGTGCTCCCCGAGGAAAGACCCAGTACTTC.

The chain combines TRBV9 with TRBJ2-5, with unresolved D. The CDR3 extends over 15 amino acids. Germline lookup yields CDR1 SGDLS and CDR2 YYNGEE. The V and J ends lost 0 bases and 4 bases respectively, with 13 bases between them. In nucleotides, the CDR3 is TGTGCCAGCAGCGTAGGTGCAGTTGTAGGAGAGACCCAGTACTTC. Its translation is CASSVGAVVGETQYF. Full variable domain (rest looked up from reference TRBV9 and TRBJ2-5): DSGVTQTPKHLITATGQRVTLRCSPRSGDLSVYWYQQSLDQGLQFLIQYYNGEERAKGNILERFSAQQFPDLHSELNLSSLELGDSALYFCASSVGAVVGETQYFGPGTRLLVL.

This clonotype occurred a few times. This rearrangement joins TRBV3-1 to TRBJ1-1; 8 bases match TRBD1. Germline V gene data show CDR1 as LGHDT and CDR2 as YNNKEL (reference sequence). This CDR3 is 14 amino acids long. The V segment lost 2 bases and the J segment 5 bases; nucleotides outside the gene matches: 4. CDR3 sequence: CASSQRTGKTEAFF. In nucleotides, the CDR3 is TGTGCCAGCAGCCAAAGGACAGGGAAAACTGAAGCTTTCTTT.

J is TRBJ2-1 and V is TRBV7-2; TRBD1 agrees at 7 bases. Germline CDR1 reads SGHTA; CDR2 reads FQGNSA. Trimming cost V 0 bases and J 10 bases; bases outside gene matches: 6. The CDR3 is 14 residues long. In DNA, the CDR3 is TGTGCCAGCAGCTTAGCCACAGGGGTGGGAGAGCAGTTCTTC. This encodes CASSLATGVGEQFF.

The chain has TRBV28 and TRBJ1-1; no clear D. V lost 3 bases and J 1 base, leaving 9 bases between the germline ends. The CDR3 covers 14 residues. Per the germline V gene, CDR1 is MDHEN and CDR2 is SYDVKM. CDR3 nucleotide sequence: TGTGCCAGCAGTTTCCCCACACGGAACACTGAAGCTTTCTTT. Protein product: CASSFPTRNTEAFF.

J is TRBJ1-4 and V is TRBV2; TRBD1 matches at 7 bases. V was clipped by 5 bases and J by 4 bases; unmatched bases: 10. CDR1 SNHLY and CDR2 FYNNEI come from the germline V gene. The CDR3 is 16 residues long. The CDR3 DNA follows: TGTGCCAGCAGTAACCGACGACAGGGTTTTAATGAAAAACTGTTTTTT. Residues: CASSNRRQGFNEKLFF.

The CDR3, as DNA: TGTGCCAGCAGCCAATGGGCAGGGACAGGGGACACTGAAGCTTTCTTT. It translates to CASSQWAGTGDTEAFF. The chain combines TRBV7-9 with TRBJ1-1, with 10 bases lining up with TRBD1. From germline, CDR1 is SEHNR and CDR2 FQNEAQ (reference sequence). V lost 5 bases and J lost 3; bases outside the gene matches: 9. The CDR3 loop spans 16 amino acids.

The CDR3 reads CAWSATGGYSDTQYF. As DNA, the CDR3 is TGTGCCTGGAGTGCGACAGGGGGCTATAGCGATACGCAGTATTTT. The chain links TRBV30 to TRBJ2-3, with 10 bases matching TRBD1. The CDR3 is 15 residues long. The germline V gene encodes CDR1 GTSNPN and CDR2 SVGIG (reference sequence). The J segment lost 6 bases and the V segment lost 1 base, leaving 7 bases of the junction unmatched.

This clonotype occurred a few times. The gene calls are TRBV6-5 and TRBJ2-3, with D perhaps TRBD1 (5 bases). Germline V lookup: CDR1 MNHEY, CDR2 SVGAGI. CDR3 length equals 14 residues. Trimming stripped 3 bases from V and 5 bases from J, with 12 bases between. As DNA, the CDR3 is TGTGCCAGCAGTTATAAAGGGGTAGAAGATACGCAGTATTTT. It codes for CASSYKGVEDTQYF.

V is TRBV12-3 or TRBV12-4 and J is TRBJ1-1, with D maybe TRBD1 (5 bases). The CDR3 has 15 amino acids. Trimming cost V 6 bases and J 6 bases, with 20 bases left between them. In DNA form, the CDR3 reads TGTGCCAGCAGCAAAACCCCAGGGTCGCGCGCTGAAGCTTTCTTT. Protein: CASSKTPGSRAEAFF.